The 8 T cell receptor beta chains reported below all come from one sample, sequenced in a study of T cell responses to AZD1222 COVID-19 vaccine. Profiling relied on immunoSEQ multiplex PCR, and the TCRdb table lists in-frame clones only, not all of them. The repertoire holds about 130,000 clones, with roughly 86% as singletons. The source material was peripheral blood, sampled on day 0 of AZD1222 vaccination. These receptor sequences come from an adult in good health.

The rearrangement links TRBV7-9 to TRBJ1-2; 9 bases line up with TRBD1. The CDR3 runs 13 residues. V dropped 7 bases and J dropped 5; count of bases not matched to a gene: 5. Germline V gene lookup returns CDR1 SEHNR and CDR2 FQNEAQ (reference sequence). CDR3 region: CASTGGQGYGYTF. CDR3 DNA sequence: TGTGCCAGCACTGGGGGACAGGGTTATGGCTACACCTTC. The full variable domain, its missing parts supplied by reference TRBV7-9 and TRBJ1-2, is DTGVSQNPRHKITKRGQNVTFRCDPISEHNRLYWYRQTLGQGPEFLTYFQNEAQLEKSRLLSDRFSAERPKGSFSTLEIQRTEQGDSAMYLCASTGGQGYGYTFGSGTRLTVV.

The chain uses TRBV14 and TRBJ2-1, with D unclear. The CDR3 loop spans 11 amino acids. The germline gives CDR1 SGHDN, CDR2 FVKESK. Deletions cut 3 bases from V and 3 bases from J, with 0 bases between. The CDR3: CASSHYNEQFF. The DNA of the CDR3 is TGTGCCAGCAGCCACTACAATGAGCAGTTCTTC. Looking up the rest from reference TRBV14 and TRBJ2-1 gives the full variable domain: EAGVTQFPSHSVIEKGQTVTLRCDPISGHDNLYWYRRVMGKEIKFLLHFVKESKQDESGMPNNRFLAERTGGTYSTLKVQPAELEDSGVYFCASSHYNEQFFGPGTRLTVL.

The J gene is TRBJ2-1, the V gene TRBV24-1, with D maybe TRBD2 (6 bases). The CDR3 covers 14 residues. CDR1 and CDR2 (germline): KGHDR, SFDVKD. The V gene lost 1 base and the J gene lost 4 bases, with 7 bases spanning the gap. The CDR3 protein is CATSDFREYNEQFF. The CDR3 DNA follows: TGTGCCACCAGTGATTTTCGGGAGTACAATGAGCAGTTCTTC.

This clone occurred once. The DNA of the CDR3 is TGTGCCATCAGTGAGAACAGGGACTATGGCTACACCTTC. Its translation is CAISENRDYGYTF. The rearrangement uses TRBV10-3 and TRBJ1-2; D may be TRBD1 (6 bases). The V and J ends lost 2 bases and 3 bases respectively, with 7 bases between them. CDR1 is ENHRY and CDR2 is SYGVKD in the germline V gene. The CDR3 runs to 13 residues.

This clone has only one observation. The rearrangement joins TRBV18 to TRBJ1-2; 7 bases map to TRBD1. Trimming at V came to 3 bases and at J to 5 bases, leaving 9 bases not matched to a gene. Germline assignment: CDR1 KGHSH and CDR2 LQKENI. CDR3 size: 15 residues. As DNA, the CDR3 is TGTGCCAGCTCACCGGAGGAGGGACAGCTTTATGGCTACACCTTC. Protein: CASSPEEGQLYGYTF.

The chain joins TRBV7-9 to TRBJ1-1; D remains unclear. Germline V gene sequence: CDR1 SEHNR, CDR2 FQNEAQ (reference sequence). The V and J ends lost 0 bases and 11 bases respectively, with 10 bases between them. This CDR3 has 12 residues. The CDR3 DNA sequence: TGTGCCAGCAGCTTAGCGTCGTATATGGCTTTCTTT. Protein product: CASSLASYMAFF.

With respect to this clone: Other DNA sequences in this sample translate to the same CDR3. The chain's CDR3 is CASSPSGNTEAFF. DNA for the CDR3: TGTGCCAGCAGCCCCTCGGGGAACACTGAAGCTTTCTTT. V is TRBV11-2 and J is TRBJ1-1; D call uncertain. Deletions cut 5 bases from V and 1 base from J, with 8 bases between. Germline V gives CDR1 SGHAT, CDR2 FQNNGV. This CDR3 has 13 amino acids.

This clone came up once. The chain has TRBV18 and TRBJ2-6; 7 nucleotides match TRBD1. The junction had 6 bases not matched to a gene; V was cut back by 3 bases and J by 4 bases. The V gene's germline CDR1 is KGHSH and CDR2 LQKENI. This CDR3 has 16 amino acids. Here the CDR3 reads CASSPLTGVGANVLTF. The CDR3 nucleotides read TGTGCCAGCTCACCTCTAACAGGGGTGGGGGCCAACGTCCTGACTTTC.